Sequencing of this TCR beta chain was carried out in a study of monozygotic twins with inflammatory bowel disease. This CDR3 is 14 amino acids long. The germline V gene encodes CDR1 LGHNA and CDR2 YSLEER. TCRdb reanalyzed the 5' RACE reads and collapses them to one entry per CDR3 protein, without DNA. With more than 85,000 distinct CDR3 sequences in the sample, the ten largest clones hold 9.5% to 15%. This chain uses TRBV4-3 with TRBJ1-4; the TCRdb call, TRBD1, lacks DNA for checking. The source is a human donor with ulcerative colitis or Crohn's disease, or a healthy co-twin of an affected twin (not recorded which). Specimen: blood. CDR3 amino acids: CASSQDQTGEKLFF.